This TCR beta chain was identified during a study of T cells in Graves' hyperthyroidism and ophthalmopathy. Study-wide findings and caveats: A 13 V-J signature model discriminated ophthalmopathy versus stable hyperthyroidism. In the blood, most expanded thyroid clonotypes above 0.001 appeared as well.

Trimming left V 9 bases short and J 0 bases short, with 11 bases between. The CDR3 is 13 residues long. Germline CDR1 is KGHDR and CDR2 is SFDVKD. The investigators amplified TCR beta CDR3 regions from RNA transcripts. RT-PCR in the first round (using the HTBI primer set) targeted the TCR CDR3. A single record per CDR3 protein comes from TCRdb applying MiXCR to the multiplex PCR reads. The sample gives 350,000 to 400,000 distinct CDR3 sequences, around 18% of which show up once; around 40% is in the top ten. Notes on this clonotype: What it binds is not known.

The specimen was blood. The clonotype was recovered from a man between 18 and 29 years old with Graves' ophthalmopathy. This chain links TRBV24-1 with TRBJ2-7, with a tentative D call TRBD1 (5 bases). The CDR3 loop is CATQSDNSYEQYF. The CDR3 DNA reads TGTGCCACCCAGTCGGACAACTCCTACGAGCAGTACTTC.